This T cell receptor beta chain was recovered during a study of T cells in Graves' hyperthyroidism and ophthalmopathy. This clonotype was counted many times. Its antigen is not identified. Hyperthyroidism was newly diagnosed in patients aged 18 to 65 (duration under 2 months). Study outcomes and limitations: The model identified upcoming ophthalmopathy a median about six months ahead of onset.

CDR3 length equals 14 residues. Germline assignment: CDR1 SGHAT and CDR2 FQDESV (reference sequence). V was pared by 5 bases and J by 5 bases, with 15 bases between. Researchers amplified the TCR beta CDR3 regions from RNA transcripts. HTBI primers were used for first-round RT-PCR of the TCR CDR3. Each CDR3 protein is one row after TCRdb ran MiXCR on the multiplex PCR reads. The table shows over 150,000 distinct CDR3 sequences, with about 17% occurring only once. The gene calls are TRBV11-1 and TRBJ2-5; tentatively, D is TRBD2 (6 bases). This sequence originates from a woman aged 50 to 60 with Graves' hyperthyroidism. The sequenced sample was blood. CDR3 in DNA: TGTGCCAGCAGCCCCGTCGGCGGGAAGGAGACCCAGTACTTC. Translating gives CASSPVGGKETQYF.